This T cell receptor (beta chain) was sequenced during a study of cytomegalovirus exposure and HLA in healthy donors. This clone was recorded once. Its antigen is not identified. Germline assignment: CDR1 SGHDT and CDR2 YYEEEE. CDR3 length: 16 amino acids. Trimming at V came to 4 bases and at J to 9 bases, leaving 11 bases not matched to a gene. General study points: The authors listed approximately 160 TCR beta chains as cytomegalovirus-associated. A likely sequencing artifact accounted for one observed cluster of highly shared sequence variants. A later analysis found TCR association rates differed by HLA locus, highest for DRB1 and lowest for HLA-C.

The PCR was carried out with 60 Vbeta primers and 13 Jbeta primers. As handled by the study authors: Roughly 11 million of the 80 million or so unique TCR beta chains counted in a later analysis were shared. Sequencing was performed with immunoSEQ multiplex PCR; in TCRdb, only in-frame clones are kept and a portion is missing. V and J calls and clone size are copied from that table; D and trimming were computed from the DNA. This table has some 190,000 clones, around 87% appearing once. The sequenced material came from PBMCs. The chain employs TRBV5-6 and TRBJ2-1; 12 bases align to TRBD2. This receptor was obtained from a woman younger than 35 in good health and CMV-seronegative. CDR3 sequence reads: CASSSRLAGVAREQFF. The DNA for the CDR3 is TGTGCCAGCAGCAGCCGACTAGCGGGAGTTGCACGTGAGCAGTTCTTC.